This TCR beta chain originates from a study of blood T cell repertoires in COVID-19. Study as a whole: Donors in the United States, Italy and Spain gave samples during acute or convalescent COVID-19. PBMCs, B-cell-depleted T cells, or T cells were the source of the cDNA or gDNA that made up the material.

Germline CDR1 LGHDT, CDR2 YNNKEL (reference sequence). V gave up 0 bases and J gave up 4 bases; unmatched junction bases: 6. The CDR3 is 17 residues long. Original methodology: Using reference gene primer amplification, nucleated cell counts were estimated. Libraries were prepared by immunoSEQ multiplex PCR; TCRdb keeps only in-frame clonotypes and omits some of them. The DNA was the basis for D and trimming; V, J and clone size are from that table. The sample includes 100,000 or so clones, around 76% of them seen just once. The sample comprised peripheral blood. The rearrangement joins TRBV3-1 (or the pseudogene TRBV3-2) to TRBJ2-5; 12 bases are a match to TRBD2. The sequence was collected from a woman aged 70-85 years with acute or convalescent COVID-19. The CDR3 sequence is CASSQDGTSGGRETQYF. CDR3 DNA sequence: TGTGCCAGCAGCCAAGATGGCACTAGCGGGGGGAGAGAGACCCAGTACTTC.